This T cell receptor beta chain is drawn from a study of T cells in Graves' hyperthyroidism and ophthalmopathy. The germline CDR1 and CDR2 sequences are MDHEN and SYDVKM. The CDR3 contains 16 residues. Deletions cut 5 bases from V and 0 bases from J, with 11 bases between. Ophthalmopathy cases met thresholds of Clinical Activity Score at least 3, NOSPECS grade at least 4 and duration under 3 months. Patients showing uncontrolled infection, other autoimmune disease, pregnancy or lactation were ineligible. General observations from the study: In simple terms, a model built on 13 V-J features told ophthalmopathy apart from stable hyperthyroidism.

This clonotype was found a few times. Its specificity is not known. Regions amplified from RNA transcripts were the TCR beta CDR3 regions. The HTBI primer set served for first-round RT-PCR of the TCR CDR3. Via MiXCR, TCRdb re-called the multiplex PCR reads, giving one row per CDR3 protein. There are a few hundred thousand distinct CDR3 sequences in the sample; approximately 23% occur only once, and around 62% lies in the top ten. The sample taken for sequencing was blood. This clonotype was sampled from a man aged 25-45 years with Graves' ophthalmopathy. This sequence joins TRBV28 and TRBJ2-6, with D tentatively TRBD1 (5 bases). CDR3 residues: CASSPPRGSGANVLTF. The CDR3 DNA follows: TGTGCCAGCAGTCCTCCTAGGGGCTCTGGGGCCAACGTCCTGACTTTC.